This TCR beta chain came from a study of blood T cell repertoires in COVID-19. In the study overall: From the United States, Italy and Spain came samples of acute and convalescent COVID-19. PBMCs, B-cell-depleted T cells, or T cells were the source of the cDNA or gDNA that made up the material.

Under the authors' procedure: How many nucleated cells were present was estimated from reference gene primer amplification. Using immunoSEQ multiplex PCR, the repertoire was profiled, and TCRdb retains in-frame clones only, with some absent. V and J calls and clone size come straight from that table; D and trimming were deduced from the DNA. The sample lists over 100,000 clones; around 87% were seen once. Sequenced material: peripheral blood. This clonotype originated in a man aged 50 or older with active COVID-19.

This CDR3 is CASSLRLAGGQQFF. Written as DNA, the CDR3 is TGTGCCAGCAGCTTGCGCCTAGCGGGGGGGCAGCAGTTCTTC. The V call is TRBV5-5, the J call TRBJ2-1; 12 nucleotides line up with TRBD2. The V and J ends lost 1 base and 11 bases, in that order; junction bases with no gene match: 4. CDR1 and CDR2 (germline): SGHKS, YYEKEE (reference sequence). This CDR3 has 14 amino acids.